This TCR beta chain was observed in a study of CD4 T cells in relation to SARS-CoV-2 and coronaviruses. Background on the study: ViraFEST: approximately 10-day antigen culture of PBMCs, then TCR beta CDR3 sequencing. Shared crossreactive spike epitopes were mapped to their HLA restriction. Findings and limits, study-wide: In around three fifths of donors, memory CD4+ clonotypes crossrecognized SARS-CoV-2 and at least one common cold coronavirus spike.

Germline assignment: CDR1 SEHNR and CDR2 FQNEAQ (reference sequence). The CDR3 loop spans 13 amino acids. V lost 4 bases and J 0 bases, leaving 3 bases between the germline ends. Sequencing was performed with immunoSEQ multiplex PCR; in TCRdb, only in-frame clones are kept and a portion is missing. The data hold just under 30,000 clones, with approximately 80% observed a single time. Before the COVID-19 pandemic, during about 2010-2019, CD4+ T cells were taken from unexposed donors. CD4+ T cells were isolated from the cells after less than 13 days of culture. This clone appeared once. Its antigen is undetermined.

The V gene is TRBV7-9, the J gene TRBJ1-4; D is unresolved. This sequence originates from a human donor in good health. The sequencing sample was made of CD4+ T cells from PBMCs, cultured in vitro. CDR3 sequence: CASSWATNEKLFF. The DNA of the CDR3 is TGTGCCAGCAGCTGGGCAACTAATGAAAAACTGTTTTTT.